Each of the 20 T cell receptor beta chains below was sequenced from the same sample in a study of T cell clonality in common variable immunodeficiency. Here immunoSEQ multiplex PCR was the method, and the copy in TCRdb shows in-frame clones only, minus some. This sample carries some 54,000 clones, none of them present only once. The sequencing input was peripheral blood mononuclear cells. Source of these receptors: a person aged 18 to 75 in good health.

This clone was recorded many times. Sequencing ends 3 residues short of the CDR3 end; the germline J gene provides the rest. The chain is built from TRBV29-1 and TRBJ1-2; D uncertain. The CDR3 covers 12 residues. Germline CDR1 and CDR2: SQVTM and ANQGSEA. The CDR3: CTVRGTNYGYTF. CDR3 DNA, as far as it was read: TGCACCGTACGGGGTACAAACTATGGC.

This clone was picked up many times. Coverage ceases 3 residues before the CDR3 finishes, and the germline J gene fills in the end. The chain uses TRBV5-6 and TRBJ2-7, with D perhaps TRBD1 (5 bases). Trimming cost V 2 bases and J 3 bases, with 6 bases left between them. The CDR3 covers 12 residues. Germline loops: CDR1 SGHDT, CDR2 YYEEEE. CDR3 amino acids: CASSLGDYEQYF. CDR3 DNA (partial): TGTGCCAGCAGCTTAGGGGACTACGAG.

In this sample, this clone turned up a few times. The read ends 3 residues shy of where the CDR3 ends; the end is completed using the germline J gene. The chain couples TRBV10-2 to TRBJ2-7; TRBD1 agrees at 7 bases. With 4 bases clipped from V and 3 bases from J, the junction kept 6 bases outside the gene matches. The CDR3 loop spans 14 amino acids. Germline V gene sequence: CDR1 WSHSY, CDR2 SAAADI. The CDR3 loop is CASSVNRQGYEQYF. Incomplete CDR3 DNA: TGCGCCAGCAGTGTGAATAGACAGGGCTACGAG.

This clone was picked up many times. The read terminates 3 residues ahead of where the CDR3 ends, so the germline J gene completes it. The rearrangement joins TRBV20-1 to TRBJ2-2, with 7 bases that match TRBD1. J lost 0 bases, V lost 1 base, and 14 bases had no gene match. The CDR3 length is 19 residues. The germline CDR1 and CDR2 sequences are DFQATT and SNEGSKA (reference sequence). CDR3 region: CSARGQGSPRNANTGELFF. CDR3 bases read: TGCAGTGCTAGAGGACAGGGATCGCCCCGTAACGCGAACACCGGGGAG.

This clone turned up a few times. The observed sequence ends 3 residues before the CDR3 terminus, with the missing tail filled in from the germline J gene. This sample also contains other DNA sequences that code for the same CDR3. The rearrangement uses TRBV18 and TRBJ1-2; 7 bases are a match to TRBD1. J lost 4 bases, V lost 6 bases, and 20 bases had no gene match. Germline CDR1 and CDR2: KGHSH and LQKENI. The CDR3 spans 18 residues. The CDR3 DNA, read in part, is TGTGCCAGCTCCCCGAGCCAGTACGAACAGGGGCCATTCTATGGC. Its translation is CASSPSQYEQGPFYG. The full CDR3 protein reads CASSPSQYEQGPFYGYTF.

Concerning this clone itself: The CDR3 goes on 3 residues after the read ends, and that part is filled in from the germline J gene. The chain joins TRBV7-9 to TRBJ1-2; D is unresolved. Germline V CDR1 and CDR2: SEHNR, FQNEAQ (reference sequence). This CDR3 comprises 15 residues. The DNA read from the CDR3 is TGTGCCAGCAGAGAGCTAGCGGTTTCATACAATGAC. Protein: CASRELAVSYND. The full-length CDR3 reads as CASRELAVSYNDYTF.

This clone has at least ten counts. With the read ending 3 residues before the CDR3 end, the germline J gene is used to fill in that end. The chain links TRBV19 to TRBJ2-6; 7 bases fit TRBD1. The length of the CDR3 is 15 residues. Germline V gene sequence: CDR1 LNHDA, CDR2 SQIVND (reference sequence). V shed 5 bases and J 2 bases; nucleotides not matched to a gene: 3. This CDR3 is CASSVTGAGANVLTF. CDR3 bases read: TGTGCCAGTAGTGTTACAGGGGCTGGGGCCAACGTC.

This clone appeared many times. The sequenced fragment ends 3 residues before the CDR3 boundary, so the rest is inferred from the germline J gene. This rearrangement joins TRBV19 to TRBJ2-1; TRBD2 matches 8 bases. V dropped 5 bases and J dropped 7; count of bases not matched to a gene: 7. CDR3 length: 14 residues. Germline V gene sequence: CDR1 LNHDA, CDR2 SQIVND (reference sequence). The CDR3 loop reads CASSRREGWNEQFF. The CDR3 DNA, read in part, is TGTGCCAGTAGTCGTCGGGAGGGGTGGAATGAG.

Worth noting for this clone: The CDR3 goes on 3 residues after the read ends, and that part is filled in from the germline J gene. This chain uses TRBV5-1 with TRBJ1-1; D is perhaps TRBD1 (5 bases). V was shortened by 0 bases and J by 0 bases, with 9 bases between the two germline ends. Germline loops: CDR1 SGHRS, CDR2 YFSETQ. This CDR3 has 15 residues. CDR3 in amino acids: CASSLGTGLNTEAFF. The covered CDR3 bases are TGCGCCAGCAGCTTGGGAACAGGTTTGAACACTGAA. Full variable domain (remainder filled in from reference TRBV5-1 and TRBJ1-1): KAGVTQTPRYLIKTRGQQVTLSCSPISGHRSVSWYQQTPGQGLQFLFEYFSETQRNKGNFPGRFSGRQFSNSRSEMNVSTLELGDSALYLCASSLGTGLNTEAFFGQGTRLTVV.

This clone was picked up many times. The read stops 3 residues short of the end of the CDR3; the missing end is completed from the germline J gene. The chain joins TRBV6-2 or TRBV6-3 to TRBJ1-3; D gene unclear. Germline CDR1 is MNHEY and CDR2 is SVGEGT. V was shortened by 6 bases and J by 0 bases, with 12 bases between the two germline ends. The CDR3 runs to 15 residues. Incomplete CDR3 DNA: TGTGCCAGCAGACCCTCGGGTGCCTCTGGAAACACC. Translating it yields CASRPSGASGNT. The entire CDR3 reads CASRPSGASGNTIYF.

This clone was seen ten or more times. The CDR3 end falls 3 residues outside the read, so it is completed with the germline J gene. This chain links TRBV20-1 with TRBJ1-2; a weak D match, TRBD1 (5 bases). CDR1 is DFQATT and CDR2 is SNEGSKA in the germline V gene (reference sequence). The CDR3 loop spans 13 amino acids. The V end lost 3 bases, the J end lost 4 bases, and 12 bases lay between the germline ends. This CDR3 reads CSASIPTAYGYTF. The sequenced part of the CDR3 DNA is TGCAGTGCTAGTATCCCGACAGCCTATGGC.

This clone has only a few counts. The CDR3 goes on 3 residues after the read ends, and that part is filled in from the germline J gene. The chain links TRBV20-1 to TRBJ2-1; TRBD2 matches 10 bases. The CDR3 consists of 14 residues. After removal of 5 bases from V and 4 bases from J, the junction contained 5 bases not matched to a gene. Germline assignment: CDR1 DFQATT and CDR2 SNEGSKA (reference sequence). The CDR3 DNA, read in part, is TGCAGTGCTCGCGGGACTAGCGATTACAATGAG. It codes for CSARGTSDYNE. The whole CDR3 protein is CSARGTSDYNEQFF.

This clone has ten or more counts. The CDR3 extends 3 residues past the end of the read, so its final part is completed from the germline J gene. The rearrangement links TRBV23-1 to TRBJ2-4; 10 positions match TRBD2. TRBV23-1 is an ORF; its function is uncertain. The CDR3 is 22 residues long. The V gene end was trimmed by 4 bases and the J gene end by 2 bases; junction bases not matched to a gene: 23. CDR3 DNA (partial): TGCGCCAGCAGTCTAAGAAAAATCCGACTGAGCGGGAGGGCCCGGTCCAAAAACATT. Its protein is CASSLRKIRLSGRARSKNI. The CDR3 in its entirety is CASSLRKIRLSGRARSKNIQYF.

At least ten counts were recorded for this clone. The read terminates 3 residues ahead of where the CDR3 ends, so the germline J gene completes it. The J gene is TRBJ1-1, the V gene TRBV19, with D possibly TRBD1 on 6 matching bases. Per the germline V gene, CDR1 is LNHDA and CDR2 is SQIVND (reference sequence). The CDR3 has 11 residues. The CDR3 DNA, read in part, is TGTGCCAGTATGGGGGGGCTCAGA. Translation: CASMGGLR. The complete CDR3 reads CASMGGLRAFF.

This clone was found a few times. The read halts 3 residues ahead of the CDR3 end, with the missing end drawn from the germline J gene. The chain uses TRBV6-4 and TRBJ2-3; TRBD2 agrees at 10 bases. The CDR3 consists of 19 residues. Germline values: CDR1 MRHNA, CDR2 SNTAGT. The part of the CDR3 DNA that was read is TGTGCCAGCAGTGACGAAGTTGGTAGCGGGAGGACCAAAAGGGAGACG. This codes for CASSDEVGSGRTKRET. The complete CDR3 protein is CASSDEVGSGRTKRETQYF.

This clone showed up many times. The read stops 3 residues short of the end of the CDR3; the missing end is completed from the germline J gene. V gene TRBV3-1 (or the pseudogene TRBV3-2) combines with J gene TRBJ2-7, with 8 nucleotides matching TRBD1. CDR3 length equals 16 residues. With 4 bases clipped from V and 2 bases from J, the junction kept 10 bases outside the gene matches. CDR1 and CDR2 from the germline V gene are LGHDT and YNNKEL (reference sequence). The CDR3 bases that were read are TGTGCCAGCAGCCCCCCGGATCCGGACAGGGCCTACGAG. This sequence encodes CASSPPDPDRAYE. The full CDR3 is CASSPPDPDRAYEQYF.

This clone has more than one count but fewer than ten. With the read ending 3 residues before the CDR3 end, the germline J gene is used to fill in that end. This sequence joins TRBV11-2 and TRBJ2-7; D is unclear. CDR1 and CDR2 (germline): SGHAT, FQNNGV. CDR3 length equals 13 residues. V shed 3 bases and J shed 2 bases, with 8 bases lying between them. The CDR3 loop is CASSFNNAYEQYF. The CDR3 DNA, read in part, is TGTGCCAGCAGCTTTAACAATGCCTACGAG.

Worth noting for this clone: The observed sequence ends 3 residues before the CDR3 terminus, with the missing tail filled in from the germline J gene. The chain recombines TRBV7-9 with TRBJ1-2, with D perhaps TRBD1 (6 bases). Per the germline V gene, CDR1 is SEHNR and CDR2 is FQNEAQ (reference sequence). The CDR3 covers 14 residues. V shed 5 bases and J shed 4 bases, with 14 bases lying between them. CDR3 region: CASSARGGAYGYTF. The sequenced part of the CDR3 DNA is TGTGCCAGCAGCGCCCGAGGGGGAGCCTATGGC.

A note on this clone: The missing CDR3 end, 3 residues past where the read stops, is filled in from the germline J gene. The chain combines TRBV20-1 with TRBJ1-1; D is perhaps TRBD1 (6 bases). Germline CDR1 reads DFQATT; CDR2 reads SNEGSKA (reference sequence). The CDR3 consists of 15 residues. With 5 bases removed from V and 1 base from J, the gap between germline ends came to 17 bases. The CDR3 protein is CSAPGGRGGNTEAFF. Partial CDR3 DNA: TGCAGTGCTCCGGGGGGTAGGGGGGGGAACACTGAA.

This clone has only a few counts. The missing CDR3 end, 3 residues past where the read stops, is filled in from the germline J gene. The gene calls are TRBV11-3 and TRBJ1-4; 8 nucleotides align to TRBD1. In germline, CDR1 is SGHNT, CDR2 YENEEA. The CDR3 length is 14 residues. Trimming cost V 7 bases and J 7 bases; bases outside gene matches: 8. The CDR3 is CASTRTGFREKLFF. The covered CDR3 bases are TGTGCCAGCACCCGGACAGGGTTCCGTGAAAAA.